These T cell receptor beta chains were read from a single sample in a study of graft-versus-host responses after intestinal transplantation. Measured with immunoSEQ multiplex PCR; TCRdb has only the in-frame clones, and not every one. The sample comprises roughly 92,000 clones, about 88% of which are singletons, and under 0.3% rests with the top ten. No antigen is known for these receptors. This specimen was unstimulated CD4+ T cells sorted from spleen or lymph node cells, taken before transplant. All receptors come from a human donor who was the organ donor for an intestinal transplant. CDR3s leave out the opening cysteine and the closing phenylalanine or tryptophan. Each record gives: V gene, J gene, clone size, CDR3 protein. Not all rows give a size; the values are once, few, many and, for expanded clones, a class.

V gene: TRBV29-1
J gene: TRBJ1-4
clone size: -
CDR3 protein: SVSGTFNEKLF

V gene: TRBV5-1
J gene: TRBJ2-3
clone size: once
CDR3 protein: ASSLGAGVDTQY

V gene: TRBV13
J gene: TRBJ2-1
clone size: -
CDR3 protein: ASSRQTGTSLWNEQF

V gene: TRBV7-9
J gene: TRBJ2-1
clone size: -
CDR3 protein: ASSSDIRDSLYNEQF

V gene: TRBV30
J gene: TRBJ1-2
clone size: -
CDR3 protein: AWSGQTGGGGYT

V gene: TRBV28
J gene: TRBJ2-3
clone size: -
CDR3 protein: ASSTSGRTDTQY

V gene: TRBV5-4
J gene: TRBJ1-2
clone size: -
CDR3 protein: ASSLELSGEGYT

V gene: TRBV6-5
J gene: TRBJ1-1
clone size: -
CDR3 protein: ASSRTGYSEAF

V gene: TRBV23-1
J gene: TRBJ2-2
clone size: -
CDR3 protein: ASGRGWGTNTGELF

V gene: TRBV9
J gene: TRBJ2-7
clone size: -
CDR3 protein: ASSPRLVNEQY

V gene: TRBV7-6
J gene: TRBJ2-5
clone size: -
CDR3 protein: ASSLGSDRGTGTQY

V gene: TRBV2
J gene: TRBJ2-7
clone size: -
CDR3 protein: ASIQGNYEQY

V gene: TRBV19
J gene: TRBJ2-2
clone size: few
CDR3 protein: ASSIGLAGAGELF

V gene: TRBV9
J gene: TRBJ2-5
clone size: -
CDR3 protein: ASSVFYGLQETQY

V gene: TRBV7-3
J gene: TRBJ2-1
clone size: -
CDR3 protein: ASSSTTSGRTYNEQF

V gene: TRBV6-1
J gene: TRBJ2-5
clone size: once
CDR3 protein: ASGRTEETQY

V gene: TRBV4-1
J gene: TRBJ1-1
clone size: -
CDR3 protein: ASSQSEGVDDTEAF

V gene: TRBV19
J gene: TRBJ2-1
clone size: -
CDR3 protein: ASSIGAARGNEQF

V gene: TRBV6-1
J gene: TRBJ1-1
clone size: -
CDR3 protein: ASTPGRAGNTEAF

V gene: TRBV18
J gene: TRBJ2-1
clone size: once
CDR3 protein: ASSPLAGGLGHEQF

V gene: TRBV6-1
J gene: TRBJ2-7
clone size: -
CDR3 protein: ASSHDTGRQQY

V gene: TRBV5-1
J gene: TRBJ1-2
clone size: -
CDR3 protein: ASSTSLVPTAERA

V gene: TRBV10-1
J gene: TRBJ1-5
clone size: -
CDR3 protein: ASRGGTGGFQPQH

V gene: TRBV10-3
J gene: TRBJ1-3
clone size: -
CDR3 protein: AISIQASGNTIY

V gene: TRBV6-1
J gene: TRBJ1-2
clone size: -
CDR3 protein: ASSVLRDGYT

V gene: TRBV9
J gene: TRBJ2-7
clone size: -
CDR3 protein: ASSAGTFIDEQY

V gene: TRBV7-8
J gene: TRBJ1-5
clone size: -
CDR3 protein: ASSRTGSRPQH

V gene: TRBV28
J gene: TRBJ1-1
clone size: -
CDR3 protein: ASSPPRQGGNTEAF

V gene: TRBV5-4
J gene: TRBJ2-1
clone size: -
CDR3 protein: ASSFPGTARGRYNEQF

V gene: TRBV9
J gene: TRBJ2-7
clone size: -
CDR3 protein: ASSPLADTYEQY

V gene: TRBV2
J gene: TRBJ1-6
clone size: -
CDR3 protein: ASSEALQQGVFPSPLH

V gene: TRBV7-9
J gene: TRBJ1-1
clone size: -
CDR3 protein: ASRPPYPMNTEAF

V gene: TRBV7-2
J gene: TRBJ2-3
clone size: -
CDR3 protein: ASSFTRDRGADTQY

V gene: TRBV4-3
J gene: TRBJ2-1
clone size: -
CDR3 protein: ASSLSLAGSYNEQF

V gene: TRBV5-1
J gene: TRBJ2-2
clone size: -
CDR3 protein: ASSLPRLAGAPGELF

V gene: TRBV2
J gene: TRBJ1-1
clone size: -
CDR3 protein: ASSALTGQGTEAF

V gene: TRBV7-3
J gene: TRBJ2-2
clone size: -
CDR3 protein: ASRQTSGSSSGELF

V gene: TRBV6-4
J gene: TRBJ2-2
clone size: once
CDR3 protein: ASSAQPGSGGELF

V gene: TRBV2
J gene: TRBJ2-5
clone size: -
CDR3 protein: ASSGTRGYGETQY

V gene: TRBV6-1
J gene: TRBJ2-3
clone size: -
CDR3 protein: ASSDWGQGTDTQY

V gene: TRBV6-5
J gene: TRBJ1-2
clone size: few
CDR3 protein: ASSLAGDYGYT

V gene: TRBV5-6
J gene: TRBJ2-7
clone size: -
CDR3 protein: ASRAWGHRYEQY

V gene: TRBV7-2
J gene: TRBJ2-4
clone size: -
CDR3 protein: ASSPDRNIQY

V gene: TRBV29-1
J gene: TRBJ2-3
clone size: -
CDR3 protein: SVGRTSGDTQY

V gene: TRBV5-8
J gene: TRBJ1-2
clone size: -
CDR3 protein: ASSGTGGAYGYT

V gene: TRBV2
J gene: TRBJ2-7
clone size: few
CDR3 protein: ASSPGAGDREQY

V gene: TRBV7-6
J gene: TRBJ2-7
clone size: once
CDR3 protein: ASSLQQGYEQY

V gene: TRBV7-3
J gene: TRBJ2-5
clone size: -
CDR3 protein: ASSPRLAGGQETQY

V gene: TRBV7-2
J gene: TRBJ1-6
clone size: -
CDR3 protein: ASSLASTGNNSPLH

V gene: TRBV7-3
J gene: TRBJ1-1
clone size: -
CDR3 protein: ASSPGTGGPNTEAF

V gene: TRBV9
J gene: TRBJ1-4
clone size: -
CDR3 protein: ASSVERGGKLF

V gene: TRBV14
J gene: TRBJ2-7
clone size: -
CDR3 protein: ASSQARGGGGEQY

V gene: TRBV7-2
J gene: TRBJ1-5
clone size: -
CDR3 protein: ASSLMRKDQPQH

V gene: TRBV25-1
J gene: TRBJ2-3
clone size: -
CDR3 protein: ASSAGTRGSLDTQY